One and the same sample provided the 18 T cell receptor beta chains below, sequenced in a study of shared clonotypes between healthy human individuals. The assay was immunoSEQ multiplex PCR, and TCRdb's table has in-frame clones only and misses some. This table holds 1 million to 1.2 million clones, about 80% found once. The sequencing sample was made of memory CD4+ T cells from PBMCs. The sample's subset: CD45RA-negative fraction. These receptor sequences come from a man aged 18 to 29 in good health. Some clones in this sample may be carry-over from other donors' samples.

This chain links TRBV2 with TRBJ1-6; 9 nucleotides align to TRBD1. The CDR3 consists of 14 residues. V lost 6 bases, J lost 14 bases, and 11 bases stayed unmatched. Germline V lookup: CDR1 SNHLY, CDR2 FYNNEI. CDR3 in DNA: TGTGCCAGCAGCAAAAGGGACAGGGTGCGGGCCCTCCACTTT. Residues: CASSKRDRVRALHF. The full variable domain, its missing parts supplied by reference TRBV2 and TRBJ1-6, is EPEVTQTPSHQVTQMGQEVILRCVPISNHLYFYWYRQILGQKVEFLVSFYNNEISEKSEIFDDQFSVERPDGSNFTLKIRSTKLEDSAMYFCASSKRDRVRALHFGNGTRLTVT.

V gene TRBV7-2 combines with J gene TRBJ1-1, with no clear D. The CDR3 runs to 13 residues. V dropped 2 bases and J dropped 7 bases, with 11 bases sitting between them. Germline V gene data show CDR1 as SGHTA and CDR2 as FQGNSA. CDR3 protein: CASSLFRLREAFF. CDR3 nucleotides: TGTGCCAGCAGCTTATTCCGCCTGCGTGAAGCTTTCTTT.

A few counts support this clone. A much larger clone differs by one base, so this may be a read error. The rearrangement joins TRBV30 to TRBJ2-5, with a weak D call TRBD1 (5 bases). Germline-derived CDR1 and CDR2 are GTSNPN and SVGIG (reference sequence). This CDR3 has 13 residues. V was pared by 4 bases and J by 3 bases, with 12 bases between. The CDR3 DNA sequence: TGTGCCTGGACCCGGACAAGGAAAGAGACCCAGTACTTC. It translates to CAWTRTRKETQYF.

The gene calls are TRBV28 and TRBJ1-1, with D perhaps matching TRBD1 (5 bases). The CDR3 has 13 amino acids. Trimming pared 11 bases from V and 5 bases from J, leaving 18 bases between. Per the germline V gene, CDR1 is MDHEN and CDR2 is SYDVKM. CDR3 sequence (DNA): TGTGCCTCGGGACCGCCCCATGGGACTGAAGCTTTCTTT. Translated: CASGPPHGTEAFF.

The V and J genes are TRBV9 and TRBJ1-1; D is perhaps TRBD1 (6 bases). With 4 bases removed from V and 6 bases from J, the gap between germline ends came to 13 bases. This CDR3 region has 13 residues. The germline V gene encodes CDR1 SGDLS and CDR2 YYNGEE. In DNA, the CDR3 is TGTGCCAGCAGCCCCCAAGGGGGGCCTGAAGCTTTCTTT. It translates to CASSPQGGPEAFF.

The chain links TRBV29-1 to TRBJ1-4; D perhaps matches TRBD1 (5 bases). V was trimmed by 4 bases and J by 5 bases, leaving 11 bases between them. CDR3 length: 13 amino acids. CDR1 SQVTM and CDR2 ANQGSEA come from the germline V gene. The CDR3 protein is CSVVGRFNEKLFF. CDR3 nucleotides: TGCAGCGTTGTGGGACGGTTCAATGAAAAACTGTTTTTT.

V and J are TRBV4-1 and TRBJ2-5; 7 bases fit TRBD1. Germline-derived CDR1 and CDR2 are MGHRA and YSYEKL. This CDR3 spans 14 amino acids. Germline trimming cut 3 bases from V and 1 base from J; bases unmatched to any gene: 2. CDR3 DNA sequence: TGCGCCAGCAGCCAGACAGGGTTCCAAGAGACCCAGTACTTC. Residues: CASSQTGFQETQYF.

This clone was picked up one time. One base away lies a much larger clone, so this may be a sequencing read error. Other DNA sequences in this sample translate to the same CDR3. The gene calls are TRBV27 and TRBJ1-2, with a possible D match to TRBD1 (5 bases). The germline V and J ends were trimmed by 2 bases and 8 bases, with 12 bases remaining between them. The germline V gene has CDR1 MNHEY and CDR2 SMNVEV (reference sequence). This CDR3 is built from 13 residues. This chain's CDR3 is CASSLQGGPGYTF. CDR3 in DNA: TGTGCCAGCAGTTTACAGGGCGGTCCAGGCTACACCTTC.

V and J are TRBV10-3 and TRBJ2-5; 9 positions agree with TRBD2. Germline CDR1 is ENHRY and CDR2 is SYGVKD. Trimming took 11 bases from V and 1 from J; bases not matched to a gene: 8. CDR3 length: 14 residues. This CDR3 is CAVRAGGSQETQYF. CDR3 nucleotide sequence: TGTGCCGTGCGAGCGGGAGGCTCCCAAGAGACCCAGTACTTC.

Comments on this clone: A much larger clonotype is one base distant, so this may be a read error. Here the CDR3 omits its conserved ending phenylalanine or tryptophan, so a read error is the likely source. The chain employs TRBV11-1 and TRBJ2-7; TRBD2 matches at 13 bases. This CDR3 is 16 amino acids long. Trimming removed 5 bases from V and 2 bases from J; junction bases left unmatched: 6. Germline V CDR1 and CDR2: SGHAT, FQDESV (reference sequence). The CDR3 DNA reads TGTGCCAGCAGCCTCACCGGGACTAGCGGGACCTACGAGCAGTACTTA. It codes for CASSLTGTSGTYEQYL.

The V and J genes are TRBV28 and TRBJ1-1; tentative D call: TRBD1 (6 bases). Germline V gene lookup returns CDR1 MDHEN and CDR2 SYDVKM. CDR3 length: 14 residues. The V gene lost 2 bases and the J gene lost 5 bases, with 12 bases spanning the gap. This chain's CDR3 is CASSLAGARTEAFF. Here the CDR3 DNA reads TGTGCCAGCAGTTTAGCAGGGGCGCGGACTGAAGCTTTCTTT.

This rearrangement joins TRBV28 to TRBJ2-7, with TRBD2 identical over 11 bases. The CDR3 covers 19 residues. Losses at the gene ends were 7 bases for V and 2 bases for J; bases not matched to a gene: 19. Germline values: CDR1 MDHEN, CDR2 SYDVKM. DNA of the CDR3: TGTGCCAGCAAACCATGGGGGGGACTAGCGGAACAATCCGCCTACGAGCAGTACTTC. Residues: CASKPWGGLAEQSAYEQYF.

The rearrangement uses TRBV28 and TRBJ1-5; D not resolved. Germline V gene sequence: CDR1 MDHEN, CDR2 SYDVKM. CDR3 size: 15 residues. V gave up 6 bases and J gave up 4 bases, with 16 bases separating them. The CDR3 reads CASSPPGRLNQPQHF. CDR3 bases: TGTGCCAGCAGCCCCCCGGGTCGATTAAATCAGCCCCAGCATTTT. Together with reference TRBV28 and TRBJ1-5, the CDR3 gives the full variable domain: DVKVTQSSRYLVKRTGEKVFLECVQDMDHENMFWYRQDPGLGLRLIYFSYDVKMKEKGDIPEGYSVSREKKERFSLILESASTNQTSMYLCASSPPGRLNQPQHFGDGTRLSIL.

Concerning this clone: Other DNA sequences from this sample encode an identical CDR3 as well. The chain joins TRBV2 to TRBJ1-1, with TRBD1 matching 8 bases. Trimming removed 5 bases from V and 5 bases from J; junction bases left unmatched: 7. Germline CDR1 reads SNHLY; CDR2 reads FYNNEI. This CDR3 has 14 residues. CDR3 bases: TGTGCCAGCAGTTTCGACAGGGGAGGAACTGAAGCTTTCTTT. It translates to CASSFDRGGTEAFF.

This clone came up once. The V and J genes are TRBV18 and TRBJ1-1; 7 bases map to TRBD1. With V trimmed by 3 bases and J by 0 bases, 4 bases remained unmatched. CDR1 is KGHSH and CDR2 is LQKENI in the germline V gene. This CDR3 spans 15 amino acids. CDR3 coding DNA: TGTGCCAGCTCACCCGGACAGGCCATGAACACTGAAGCTTTCTTT. It specifies CASSPGQAMNTEAFF.

The CDR3 is CASTPGGRADTQYF. The CDR3 DNA sequence: TGCGCCAGCACCCCCGGGGGGCGAGCAGATACGCAGTATTTT. The chain couples TRBV5-1 to TRBJ2-3; possibly TRBD2 for D (7 bases). Germline CDR1 and CDR2: SGHRS and YFSETQ. The length of the CDR3 is 14 residues. V was cut by 6 bases and J by 4 bases, with 15 bases left in between.

Concerning this clone: This CDR3 is also generated by other DNA sequences in the sample. The genes are TRBV5-1 and TRBJ2-1; 7 bases align to TRBD2. This CDR3 is 15 amino acids long. Germline CDR1 and CDR2: SGHRS and YFSETQ. V was clipped by 0 bases and J by 4 bases; unmatched bases: 4. CDR3 in DNA: TGCGCCAGCAGCTTGGTAGCGGGCGAATACAATGAGCAGTTCTTC. As protein: CASSLVAGEYNEQFF.

The V call is TRBV5-1, the J call TRBJ2-7; 15 nucleotides line up with TRBD2. V lost 4 bases to trimming and J lost 5 bases; unmatched junction nucleotides: 4. The length of the CDR3 is 15 residues. Germline loops: CDR1 SGHRS, CDR2 YFSETQ. The DNA for the CDR3 is TGCGCCAGCAGCCCGGGGACTAGCGGGAGGAACGAGCAGTACTTC. It yields the protein CASSPGTSGRNEQYF.